This TCR beta chain emerged from a study of shared clonotypes between healthy human individuals. As for the study in general: Researchers assigned three CD4 naive, three CD4 memory, two CD8 naive and one CD8 memory plate to each donor. Findings of the study overall: The generation probabilities recorded for non-shared clonotypes fell below those of clonotypes shared by all four donors. On the whole, naive subsets had larger estimated richness than memory subsets had.

Trimming shortened V by 4 bases and J by 5 bases, and 20 bases separated the two germline ends. Germline CDR1 is SGHVS and CDR2 is FNYEAQ. The CDR3 has 16 amino acids. Produced via immunoSEQ multiplex PCR; TCRdb's table is partial and in-frame only. The repertoire holds some 2,000,000 clones, with roughly 95% as singletons. In its sample, this clone was seen once. Its antigen is unknown. Material for sequencing was naive CD4+ T cells sorted from blood. Subset in this sample: CD45RA+ positively selected. The TCR comes from a man between 18 and 29 years old in good health. The chain has TRBV7-6 and TRBJ2-5; maybe TRBD2 (7 bases). Here the CDR3 reads CASSSGGGGTEETQYF. The CDR3 coding sequence is TGTGCCAGCAGCTCCGGGGGAGGGGGAACCGAGGAGACCCAGTACTTC.